This T cell receptor beta chain is from a study of shared clonotypes between healthy human individuals. Study context: Donor composition was a couple of women and three men, aged 18 to 49. Study conclusions and caveats: Relative to clonotypes present in all four donors, those not shared had lower generation probabilities.

The protocol was immunoSEQ multiplex PCR, while the TCRdb copy is restricted to in-frame clones and leaves out a portion. This sample carries 2 million to 2.5 million clones, over 85% of them seen once, and the ten largest clones take approximately 0.4%. With regard to this clone: Its antigen is not known.

The sample comprised naive CD4+ T cells from PBMCs. Indicated subset: CD45RA+ positively selected. The receptor was isolated from a man aged 18 to 35 in good health. Some clones in this sample may be carry-over from other donors' samples.

This chain's CDR3 is CASSRPYSGSGTPYEQYF. The CDR3 bases are TGTGCCAGCAGCCGCCCTTATTCGGGTAGCGGGACTCCCTACGAGCAGTACTTC. The chain carries TRBV7-3 and TRBJ2-7, with TRBD2 matching 8 bases. The CDR3 runs 18 residues. Germline V gene data show CDR1 as SGHTA and CDR2 as FQGTGA. Trimming removed 5 bases from V and 2 bases from J; junction bases left unmatched: 17.